These 6 T cell receptor beta chains share one sample of origin, sequenced in a study of CD8 T cells in Susac syndrome. RNA amounts of roughly 0.5 to 1 ug underwent reverse transcription with random hexamers. TCRdb used MiXCR to reprocess the immunoSEQ multiplex PCR reads, holding one entry per CDR3 protein. The sample carries some 250,000 distinct CDR3 sequences, almost 97% recorded once. Sequenced sample: CD4+ T cells from PBMCs. The receptors were sampled from a human donor with Susac syndrome.

In this sample, this clonotype turned up once. The V call is TRBV6-1, the J call TRBJ1-2; possibly TRBD1 for D (5 bases). With 1 base removed from V and 6 bases from J, the gap between germline ends came to 12 bases. This CDR3 has 14 amino acids. CDR1 MNHNS and CDR2 SASEGT come from the germline V gene. The CDR3 sequence: CASSEEGRSDGYTF. The CDR3 DNA reads as TGTGCCAGCAGTGAAGAGGGGAGGTCGGATGGCTACACCTTC.

The V call is TRBV5-1, the J call TRBJ2-1; D not resolved. From germline, CDR1 is SGHRS and CDR2 YFSETQ. There are 12 residues in the CDR3. Trimming cost V 4 bases and J 12 bases, with 14 bases left between them. The CDR3 reads CASSQEGLGQFF. For the CDR3, the DNA is TGCGCCAGCAGCCAGGAAGGGCTCGGGCAGTTCTTC.

The chain carries TRBV4-1 and TRBJ2-1, with 10 bases that match TRBD2. The J segment lost 5 bases and the V segment lost 0 bases, leaving 10 bases of the junction unmatched. Per germline, CDR1 MGHRA and CDR2 YSYEKL. This CDR3 region has 18 residues. The CDR3 spells CASSQDPTLAGFDNEQFF. The CDR3 DNA reads as TGCGCCAGCAGCCAAGATCCAACACTAGCGGGATTCGACAATGAGCAGTTCTTC.

The chain joins TRBV5-1 to TRBJ1-4; 7 bases are shared with TRBD1. There are 15 residues in the CDR3. Germline V CDR1 and CDR2: SGHRS, YFSETQ. With V trimmed by 4 bases and J by 3 bases, 6 bases remained unmatched. DNA of the CDR3: TGCGCCAGCAGCATGGAACAGGGGCCTAATGAAAAACTGTTTTTT. Residues: CASSMEQGPNEKLFF. Filled out from reference TRBV5-1 and TRBJ1-4, the complete variable domain reads KAGVTQTPRYLIKTRGQQVTLSCSPISGHRSVSWYQQTPGQGLQFLFEYFSETQRNKGNFPGRFSGRQFSNSRSEMNVSTLELGDSALYLCASSMEQGPNEKLFFGSGTQLSVL.

J is TRBJ2-6 and V is TRBV13; D is uncertain. The V gene's germline CDR1 is PRHDT and CDR2 FYEKMQ (reference sequence). This CDR3 has 15 residues. V gave up 6 bases and J gave up 2 bases, with 11 bases separating them. CDR3 nucleotides: TGTGCCAGCAGACACAGAGTTGCTGGGGCCAACGTCCTGACTTTC. Its protein product is CASRHRVAGANVLTF.

The chain couples TRBV28 to TRBJ1-5; no clear D gene. Trimming removed 6 bases at V and 4 bases at J, with 10 bases between. From germline, CDR1 is MDHEN and CDR2 SYDVKM. The CDR3 totals 13 residues. The DNA of the CDR3 is TGTGCCAGCAGGGTTTCGGGTAATCAGCCCCAGCATTTT. Its translation: CASRVSGNQPQHF.